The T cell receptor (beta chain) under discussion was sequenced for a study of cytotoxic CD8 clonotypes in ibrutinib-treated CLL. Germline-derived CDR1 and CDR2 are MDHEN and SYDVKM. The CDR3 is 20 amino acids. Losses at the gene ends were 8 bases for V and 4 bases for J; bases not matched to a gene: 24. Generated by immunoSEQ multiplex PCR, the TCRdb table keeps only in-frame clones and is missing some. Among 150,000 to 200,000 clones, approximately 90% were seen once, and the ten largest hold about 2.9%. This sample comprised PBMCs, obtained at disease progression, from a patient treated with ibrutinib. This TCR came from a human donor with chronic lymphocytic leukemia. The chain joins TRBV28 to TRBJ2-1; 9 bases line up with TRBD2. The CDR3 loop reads CASQTRRQGRSGRKYNEQFF. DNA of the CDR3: TGTGCCAGCCAAACCCGGCGGCAGGGAAGGAGCGGGAGGAAGTACAATGAGCAGTTCTTC.